This TCR beta chain comes out of a study of cytomegalovirus exposure and HLA in healthy donors. Looking at the study overall: Roughly 180 million T cells yielded approximately 100 million unique TCR beta sequences, as an earlier analysis found.

Study-wide points: With further analysis later on, most CMV-associated TCR beta chains appeared HLA-restricted. In a later analysis, a genetic analysis reported fewer productive-TCR N-insertions in an Asian-associated ancestry cluster than the cohort average.

The CDR3 loop spans 15 amino acids. CDR1 and CDR2 from the germline V gene are MDHEN and SYDVKM. PCR employed 60 Vbeta and 13 Jbeta primers. Clones were sequenced by immunoSEQ multiplex PCR, and TCRdb holds only the in-frame ones, with some missing. The sample yields approximately 100,000 clones, roughly 79% seen once. At the time of sampling, donors were nominally healthy, though unrecorded immune exposures were likely. Details on this clone: Its antigen is not known.

The specimen was PBMCs. The receptor's source is a man aged 50 or older in good health and CMV-seropositive. This rearrangement joins TRBV28 to TRBJ2-5; a weak D match, TRBD1 (5 bases). Matching the DNA end better, TRBJ2-7 makes the J call doubtful. Written as DNA, the CDR3 is TGTGCCAGCAGTTTAGGGGCACCCAGCTCCTACGAGCAGTACTTC. Amino acids: CASSLGAPSSYEQYF.